This passage covers 5 T cell receptor beta chains from one sample sequenced in a study of metastatic and nonmetastatic thyroid tumors. TCRdb re-clonotyped the PCR reads through MiXCR. This sample carries roughly 40,000 clones, about 15% of them seen once, and the ten largest clones take 3.5% to 4%. None of the patients had undergone any treatment ahead of thyroid surgery. The sequenced material came from blood. The receptors stem from a female donor with papillary thyroid cancer or a benign thyroid nodule (not recorded which). Some clones in this sample may be carry-over from other donors' samples.

In this sample, this clone turned up many times. The same CDR3 arises from other DNA sequences in this sample as well. The chain joins TRBV7-8 to TRBJ1-5, with TRBD1 as a possible D gene (6 bases). CDR1 and CDR2 (germline): SGHVS, FQNEAQ. This CDR3 comprises 16 residues. The V and J ends lost 4 bases and 0 bases respectively, with 13 bases between them. DNA for the CDR3: TGTGCCAGCAGCTCCCGGAGGACAGATAGCAATCAGCCCCAGCATTTT. Translated: CASSSRRTDSNQPQHF.

The genes are TRBV7-8 and TRBJ2-7; D remains unclear. Germline lookup yields CDR1 SGHVS and CDR2 FQNEAQ. Trimming removed 2 bases from V and 4 bases from J, with 9 bases in between. The CDR3 has 13 residues. The DNA for the CDR3 is TGTGCCAGCAGCTTAATGCCTGCATACGAGCAGTACTTC. This gives the protein CASSLMPAYEQYF.

The table lists this clone with many counts. The chain joins TRBV28 to TRBJ2-1; D unresolved. Germline CDR1 MDHEN, CDR2 SYDVKM. V was clipped by 3 bases and J by 7 bases, with 13 bases between them. The CDR3 has 14 residues. The CDR3 protein is CASSLTPPGNEQFF. The CDR3 coding sequence is TGTGCCAGCAGTTTGACTCCACCCGGGAATGAGCAGTTCTTC.

Comment on this clone: Germline and junction disagree at one end, which may indicate a read error. The chain employs TRBV7-3 and TRBJ1-1; D uncertain. This CDR3 region has 12 residues. CDR1 and CDR2 from the germline V gene are SGHTA and FQGTGA. The CDR3 is CSSSLRITEALF. CDR3 DNA sequence: TGTTCCAGCAGCCTGAGGATAACTGAAGCTTTATTT.

This clone was observed at least ten times. This chain connects TRBV2 to TRBJ1-1; D not certain. V lost 8 bases, J lost 3 bases, and 19 bases lay in between. Germline V CDR1 and CDR2: SNHLY, FYNNEI. This CDR3 spans 15 amino acids. The CDR3 DNA sequence: TGTGCCAGCGGCAATTTTCCTCGACGCCACACTGAAGCTTTCTTT. Residues: CASGNFPRRHTEAFF. Variable domain in full (rest from reference TRBV2 and TRBJ1-1): EPEVTQTPSHQVTQMGQEVILRCVPISNHLYFYWYRQILGQKVEFLVSFYNNEISEKSEIFDDQFSVERPDGSNFTLKIRSTKLEDSAMYFCASGNFPRRHTEAFFGQGTRLTVV.